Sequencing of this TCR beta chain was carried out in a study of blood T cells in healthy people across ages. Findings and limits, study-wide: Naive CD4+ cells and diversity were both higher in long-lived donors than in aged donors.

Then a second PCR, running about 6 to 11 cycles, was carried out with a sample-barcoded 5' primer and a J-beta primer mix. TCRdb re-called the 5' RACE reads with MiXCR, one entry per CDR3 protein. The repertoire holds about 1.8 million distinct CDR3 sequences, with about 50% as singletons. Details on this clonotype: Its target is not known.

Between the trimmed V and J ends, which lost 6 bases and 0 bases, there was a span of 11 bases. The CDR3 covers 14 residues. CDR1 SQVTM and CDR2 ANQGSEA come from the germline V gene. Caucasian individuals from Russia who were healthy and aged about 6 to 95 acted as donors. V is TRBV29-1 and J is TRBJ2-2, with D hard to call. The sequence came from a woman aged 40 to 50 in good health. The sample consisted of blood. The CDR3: CSVTEPPNTGELFF. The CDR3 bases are TGCAGCGTCACAGAGCCGCCGAACACCGGGGAGCTGTTTTTT.